Each of the 8 T cell receptor beta chains below was sequenced from the same sample in a study of blood T cell repertoires in COVID-19. Sequenced by immunoSEQ multiplex PCR; TCRdb stores in-frame clones only, minus some. The sample yields roughly 220,000 clones, roughly 90% seen once. The sequencing input was peripheral blood. These receptors originate from a man aged 30 to 39 who had recovered from COVID-19.

The J gene is TRBJ1-1, the V gene TRBV29-1; 7 bases agree with TRBD1. Per the germline V gene, CDR1 is SQVTM and CDR2 is ANQGSEA. J was trimmed by 1 base and V by 7 bases; bases with no gene match: 6. The length of the CDR3 is 13 residues. In DNA, the CDR3 is TGCAGCGGGACAGGAGGAGGGAACACTGAAGCTTTCTTT. Protein product: CSGTGGGNTEAFF.

The gene calls are TRBV7-9 and TRBJ1-4; 7 nucleotides agree with TRBD1. This CDR3 has 16 amino acids. V lost 7 bases and J lost 3; bases outside the gene matches: 11. Germline CDR1 reads SEHNR; CDR2 reads FQNEAQ (reference sequence). The CDR3 DNA follows: TGTGCCAGCACACCGACAGGGAGAGTGCCTAATGAAAAACTGTTTTTT. This codes for CASTPTGRVPNEKLFF.

CDR3 bases: TGTGCCACACAGGGGGGTCTTTGGAATCAGCCCCAGCATTTT. It is translated as CATQGGLWNQPQHF. The chain employs TRBV2 and TRBJ1-5, with TRBD1 matching 8 bases. The ends lost 10 bases at V and 4 bases at J; junction bases unmatched: 9. The CDR3 loop spans 14 amino acids. Per germline, CDR1 SNHLY and CDR2 FYNNEI.

The chain has TRBV19 and TRBJ1-1, with TRBD1 as a possible D gene (5 bases). The germline V gene encodes CDR1 LNHDA and CDR2 SQIVND (reference sequence). The CDR3 sequence is 15 residues long. The V end was cut by 8 bases, the J end by 11 bases, with 27 bases between. The CDR3: CASHTGESRIVGAFF. In nucleotides, the CDR3 is TGTGCCAGTCACACAGGCGAGTCCCGCATTGTTGGGGCTTTCTTT.

The chain combines TRBV19 with TRBJ2-5; 11 bases are shared with TRBD2. From germline, CDR1 is LNHDA and CDR2 SQIVND (reference sequence). The CDR3 covers 18 residues. V lost 4 bases to trimming and J lost 4 bases; unmatched junction nucleotides: 14. This CDR3 reads CASSSSTGLAGRRETQYF. CDR3 DNA: TGTGCCAGTAGTAGCTCTACCGGACTAGCGGGTAGACGAGAGACCCAGTACTTC.

The rearrangement joins TRBV30 to TRBJ2-7, with 7 bases matching TRBD1. CDR1 is GTSNPN, CDR2 SVGIG, per germline (reference sequence). With 0 bases clipped from V and 0 bases from J, the junction kept 8 bases outside the gene matches. The CDR3 runs 16 residues. CDR3 coding DNA: TGTGCCTGGAGTGTACGTACAGGGGCCGTCTCCTACGAGCAGTACTTC. This encodes CAWSVRTGAVSYEQYF.

The rearrangement joins TRBV10-2 to TRBJ1-5, with TRBD1 identical over 10 bases. The junction had 15 bases not matched to a gene; V was cut back by 4 bases and J by 0 bases. The germline gives CDR1 WSHSY, CDR2 SAAADI. CDR3 length: 20 residues. CDR3 loop: CASSGPLLGQGGHSNQPQHF. CDR3 DNA: TGCGCCAGCAGTGGCCCATTGCTAGGACAGGGGGGTCATAGCAATCAGCCCCAGCATTTT.

The chain uses TRBV12-5 and TRBJ2-2, with 10 bases that match TRBD1. Germline loops: CDR1 LGHNT, CDR2 FRNRAP. The CDR3 covers 16 residues. The trim removed 1 base at V and 2 bases at J, leaving 1 base unmatched. The CDR3 DNA is TGTGCTAGTGGTTTGGGACAGGGGGCAAACACCGGGGAGCTGTTTTTT. It codes for CASGLGQGANTGELFF.